This record looks at one T cell receptor beta chain sequence and its context. The antigen is undetermined. This sample is part of a study of shared clonotypes between healthy human individuals. General study points: Generally, naive subsets (rather than memory subsets) showed larger estimated richness.

Each of the donors was a healthy adult who was HIV-negative and had not had a recent acute infection or vaccination. This CDR3 is built from 15 residues. Germline assignment: CDR1 SGDLS and CDR2 YYNGEE. Trimming left V 3 bases short and J 0 bases short, with 10 bases between. Per the original methods: ImmunoSEQ output held junction-only sequences without quality scores, so filtering differed. TCRdb keeps only in-frame clones here, not all; method: immunoSEQ multiplex PCR. V, J and clone size derive from that table, while D and trimming were established from the DNA sequence. The data show roughly 1,100,000 clones, approximately 68% seen once.

The receptor comes from a man aged 18 to 29 in good health. The sample taken for sequencing was memory CD4+ T cells sorted from blood. The subset was: CD45RA-negative fraction. This rearrangement joins TRBV9 to TRBJ2-1; D is possibly TRBD2 (5 bases). CDR3 loop: CASSATGSSYNEQFF. CDR3 DNA sequence: TGTGCCAGCAGCGCTACTGGGAGCTCCTACAATGAGCAGTTCTTC.